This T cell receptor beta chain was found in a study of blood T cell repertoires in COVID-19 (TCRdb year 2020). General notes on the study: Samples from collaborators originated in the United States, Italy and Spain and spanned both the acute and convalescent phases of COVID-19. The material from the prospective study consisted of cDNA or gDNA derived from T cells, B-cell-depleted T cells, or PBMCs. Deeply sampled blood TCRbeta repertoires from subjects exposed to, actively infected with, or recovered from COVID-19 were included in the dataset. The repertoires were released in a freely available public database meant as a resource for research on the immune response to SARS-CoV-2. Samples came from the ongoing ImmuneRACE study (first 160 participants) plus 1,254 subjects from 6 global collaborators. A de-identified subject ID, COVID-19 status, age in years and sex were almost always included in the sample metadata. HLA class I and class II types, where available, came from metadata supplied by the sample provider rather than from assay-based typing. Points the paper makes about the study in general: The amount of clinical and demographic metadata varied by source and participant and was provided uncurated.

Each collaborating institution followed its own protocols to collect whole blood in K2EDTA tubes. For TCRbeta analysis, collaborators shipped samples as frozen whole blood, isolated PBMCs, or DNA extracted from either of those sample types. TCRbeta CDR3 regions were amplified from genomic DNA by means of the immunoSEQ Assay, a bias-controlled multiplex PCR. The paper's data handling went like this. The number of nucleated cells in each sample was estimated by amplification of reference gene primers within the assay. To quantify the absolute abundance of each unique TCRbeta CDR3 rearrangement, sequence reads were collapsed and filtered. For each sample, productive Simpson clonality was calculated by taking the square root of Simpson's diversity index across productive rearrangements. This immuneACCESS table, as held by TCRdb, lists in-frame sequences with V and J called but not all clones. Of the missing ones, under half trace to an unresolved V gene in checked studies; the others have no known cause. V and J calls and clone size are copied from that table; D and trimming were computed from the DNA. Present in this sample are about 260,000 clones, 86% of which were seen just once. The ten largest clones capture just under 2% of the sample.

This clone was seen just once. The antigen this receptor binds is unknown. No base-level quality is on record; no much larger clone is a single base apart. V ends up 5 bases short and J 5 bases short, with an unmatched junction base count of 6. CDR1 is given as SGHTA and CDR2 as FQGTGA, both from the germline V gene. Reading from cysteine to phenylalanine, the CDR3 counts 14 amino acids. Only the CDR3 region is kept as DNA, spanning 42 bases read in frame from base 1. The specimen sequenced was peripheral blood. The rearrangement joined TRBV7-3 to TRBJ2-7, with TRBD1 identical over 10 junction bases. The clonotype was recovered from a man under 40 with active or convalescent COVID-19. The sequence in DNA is TGTGCCAGCAGCCCCGACAGGGGGCGGGACGAGCAGTACTTC. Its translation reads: CASSPDRGRDEQYF.